The 20 T cell receptor beta chains below were found in one sample sequenced in a study of T cells in Graves' hyperthyroidism and ophthalmopathy. Amplification of TCR beta CDR3 regions was performed using RNA transcripts as template. A set of HTBI primers served as the primers for a first-round RT-PCR of the TCR CDR3. TCRdb reprocessed the multiplex PCR reads with MiXCR, giving one entry per CDR3 protein. The table includes about 420,000 distinct CDR3 sequences, approximately 13% detected once. The sequencing sample was made of blood. These receptors were obtained from a woman between 18 and 29 years old with Graves' hyperthyroidism.

This clonotype was seen repeatedly, ten times or more. The chain uses TRBV7-2 and TRBJ2-3; a weak D match, TRBD2 (7 bases). CDR3 length: 15 residues. V lost 0 bases and J lost 4, with 11 bases in between. CDR1 is SGHTA and CDR2 is FQGNSA in the germline V gene. The DNA of the CDR3 is TGTGCCAGCAGCTTAGCGGGAGGGGGGCCAGATACGCAGTATTTT. Amino acids: CASSLAGGGPDTQYF.

This chain joins TRBV18 and TRBJ2-5; D not certain. Trimming pared 8 bases from V and 5 bases from J, leaving 15 bases between. CDR3 length: 13 residues. Germline V gives CDR1 KGHSH, CDR2 LQKENI. Here the CDR3 reads CASPRDQHETQYF. The CDR3 nucleotides read TGTGCCAGCCCACGCGACCAACACGAGACCCAGTACTTC.

This clonotype showed up just a few times. The CDR3 coding sequence is TGTGCCAGCGGCGAGATGGTGGGGCCCCAGCATTTT. Protein product: CASGEMVGPQHF. The chain carries TRBV28 and TRBJ1-5, with D unclear. Germline CDR1 is MDHEN and CDR2 is SYDVKM. The CDR3 spans 12 residues. The V and J ends lost 8 bases and 9 bases respectively, with 14 bases between them.

This clonotype has ten or more counts. This rearrangement joins TRBV27 to TRBJ2-7, with TRBD1 as a possible D gene (6 bases). The CDR3 is 12 residues long. The germline V gene encodes CDR1 MNHEY and CDR2 SMNVEV (reference sequence). Trimming pared 6 bases from V and 6 bases from J, leaving 12 bases between. The CDR3 sequence: CASSRLGAEQYF. The CDR3 DNA is TGTGCCAGCAGCCGCCTGGGGGCCGAGCAGTACTTC.

This clonotype appeared many times. The chain is built from TRBV12-3 or TRBV12-4 and TRBJ1-5; 8 nucleotides match TRBD1. The CDR3 contains 16 residues. The V segment lost 4 bases and the J segment 3 bases; nucleotides outside the gene matches: 8. CDR3 bases: TGTGCCAGCAGTTCAACAGGGGGGAACTTCAATCAGCCCCAGCATTTT. Translation gives CASSSTGGNFNQPQHF.

Ten or more counts support this clonotype. The V gene is TRBV20-1, the J gene TRBJ1-3; no clear D. Germline-derived CDR1 and CDR2 are DFQATT and SNEGSKA (reference sequence). Trimming took 6 bases from V and 0 from J, leaving 12 bases between them. This CDR3 region has 14 residues. CDR3 protein: CSARSVGSGNTIYF. In nucleotides, the CDR3 is TGCAGTGCAAGATCAGTGGGCTCTGGAAACACCATATATTTT.

This clonotype was found many times. V gene TRBV2 combines with J gene TRBJ2-6; D is perhaps TRBD2 (5 bases). Germline CDR1 SNHLY, CDR2 FYNNEI. V lost 3 bases to trimming and J lost 0 bases, with 15 bases between them. CDR3 length: 18 residues. The CDR3 sequence: CASSDSGIGVSGANVLTF. CDR3 in DNA: TGTGCCAGCAGTGATTCGGGGATAGGCGTCTCTGGGGCCAACGTCCTGACTTTC.

This clonotype was seen at least ten times. The chain links TRBV6-1 to TRBJ2-1, with 9 bases that match TRBD1. Germline CDR1 is MNHNS and CDR2 is SASEGT. The CDR3 covers 13 residues. Trimming removed 8 bases from V and 8 bases from J; junction bases left unmatched: 7. The CDR3 loop is CASRDRVGDEQFF. In nucleotides, the CDR3 is TGTGCCAGCCGGGACAGGGTGGGGGATGAGCAGTTCTTC.

This clonotype was counted many times. No conserved phenylalanine or tryptophan is present at the end of the CDR3, so a read error is the likely explanation. The chain uses TRBV7-2 and TRBJ2-7; 9 bases align to TRBD2. Looked up from germline, CDR1 is SGHTA and CDR2 is FQGNSA. J lost 7 bases, V lost 5 bases, and 12 bases had no gene match. The CDR3 contains 15 residues. The CDR3 DNA follows: TGTGCCAGCAGCCGACGCTCGCGGGAGGGCGGAGAGCAGTACCTC. Encoded protein: CASSRRSREGGEQYL.

This clonotype was detected ten times or more. The V gene is TRBV2, the J gene TRBJ2-5; TRBD1 agrees at 9 bases. CDR1 is SNHLY and CDR2 is FYNNEI in the germline V gene. The CDR3 is 16 residues long. Trimming took 4 bases from V and 7 from J; bases not matched to a gene: 13. CDR3 sequence: CASSVPGQGSRGTQYF. The CDR3 bases are TGTGCCAGCAGTGTGCCGGGACAGGGATCGCGCGGGACCCAGTACTTC. Filled out from reference TRBV2 and TRBJ2-5, the complete variable domain reads EPEVTQTPSHQVTQMGQEVILRCVPISNHLYFYWYRQILGQKVEFLVSFYNNEISEKSEIFDDQFSVERPDGSNFTLKIRSTKLEDSAMYFCASSVPGQGSRGTQYFGPGTRLLVL.

This clonotype was seen ten or more times. The chain uses TRBV10-3 and TRBJ2-7; D uncertain. The germline gives CDR1 ENHRY, CDR2 SYGVKD. CDR3 length: 13 amino acids. Trimming removed 4 bases from V and 5 bases from J, with 12 bases in between. The CDR3 nucleotides read TGTGCCATCAGTGGCCCTCAGAGGCACGAGCAGTACTTC. It is translated as CAISGPQRHEQYF.

The chain is built from TRBV10-1 and TRBJ2-2; 8 bases agree with TRBD2. Germline V gene data show CDR1 as WNHNN and CDR2 as SYGVQD (reference sequence). With 3 bases clipped from V and 3 bases from J, the junction kept 9 bases outside the gene matches. The CDR3 totals 17 residues. The chain's CDR3 is CASSDPHSGRYTGELFF. CDR3 DNA: TGCGCCAGCAGTGACCCCCACAGCGGGAGATACACCGGGGAGCTGTTTTTT.

The chain joins TRBV4-1 to TRBJ2-1; TRBD1 matches 10 bases. The germline V gene has CDR1 MGHRA and CDR2 YSYEKL. This CDR3 contains 15 residues. V lost 1 base, J lost 6 bases, and 3 bases stayed unmatched. The CDR3 is CASSQAGQGFNEQFF. Written as DNA, the CDR3 is TGCGCCAGCAGCCAAGCGGGACAGGGGTTCAATGAGCAGTTCTTC.

This clonotype has more than one count but fewer than ten. The chain joins TRBV20-1 to TRBJ2-3; 8 nucleotides agree with TRBD2. The CDR3 runs 18 residues. Germline values: CDR1 DFQATT, CDR2 SNEGSKA (reference sequence). J lost 6 bases, V lost 0 bases, and 17 bases had no gene match. The CDR3, as DNA: TGCAGTGCTAGAGATGCCATCCAAAGCGGGAGTGGGGGGGATACGCAGTATTTT. Residues: CSARDAIQSGSGGDTQYF.

This clonotype was observed a single time. This sequence joins TRBV10-2 and TRBJ2-7; TRBD2 might be the D (6 bases). The CDR3 contains 15 residues. The V end lost 6 bases, the J end lost 1 base, and 16 bases lay between the germline ends. Per germline, CDR1 WSHSY and CDR2 SAAADI. The CDR3, as DNA: TGCGCCAGCAGGACACGGGAGAGCCCTTCCTACGAGCAGTACTTC. Amino acid sequence: CASRTRESPSYEQYF.

This chain joins TRBV24-1 and TRBJ2-1; D is ambiguous. Germline CDR1 reads KGHDR; CDR2 reads SFDVKD. This CDR3 region has 13 residues. Trimming removed 4 bases from V and 4 bases from J, with 7 bases in between. The CDR3 DNA is TGTGCCACCAGTGAAGCGTATTACAATGAGCAGTTCTTC. Amino acids: CATSEAYYNEQFF.

This clonotype was counted many times. The rearrangement uses TRBV7-2 and TRBJ2-7, with D unresolved. This CDR3 contains 12 residues. From germline, CDR1 is SGHTA and CDR2 FQGNSA. V was clipped by 4 bases and J by 0 bases, with 4 bases between them. The CDR3 sequence: CASSYNSYEQYF. CDR3 sequence (DNA): TGTGCCAGCAGCTACAACTCCTACGAGCAGTACTTC.

There are many counts of this clonotype. J is TRBJ2-3 and V is TRBV7-2; D is undetermined. The germline CDR1 and CDR2 sequences are SGHTA and FQGNSA. Trimming took off 0 bases at V and 4 bases at J, with 5 bases between the two ends. The CDR3 is made up of 13 amino acids. The CDR3 is CASSLAPADTQYF. The CDR3 region has the DNA TGTGCCAGCAGCTTAGCCCCCGCAGATACGCAGTATTTT.

The genes are TRBV5-5 and TRBJ1-2, with no clear D. V was trimmed by 3 bases and J by 0 bases, leaving 12 bases between them. Germline V CDR1 and CDR2: SGHKS, YYEKEE (reference sequence). The CDR3 totals 15 residues. CDR3 loop: CASSSTGGTNYGYTF. The CDR3 region has the DNA TGTGCCAGCAGCTCAACGGGCGGGACTAACTATGGCTACACCTTC.

This clonotype was detected only a few times. The rearrangement uses TRBV29-1 and TRBJ2-5, with 9 bases that match TRBD2. Per germline, CDR1 SQVTM and CDR2 ANQGSEA. V trimming: 5 bases; J trimming: 4 bases; junction bases outside the gene matches: 2. CDR3 length: 12 amino acids. CDR3 in DNA: TGCAGCGTTCAACTAGCGGGAGAGACCCAGTACTTC. This encodes CSVQLAGETQYF.